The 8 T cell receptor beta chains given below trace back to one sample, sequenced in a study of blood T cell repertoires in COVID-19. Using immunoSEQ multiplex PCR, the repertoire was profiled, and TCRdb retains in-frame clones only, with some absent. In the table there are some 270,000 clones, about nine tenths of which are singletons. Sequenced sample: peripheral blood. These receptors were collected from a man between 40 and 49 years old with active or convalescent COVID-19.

The CDR3 region has the DNA TGCGCCAGCAGCCGCGGCGGGAGTGAATCCTACGAGCAGTACTTC. This codes for CASSRGGSESYEQYF. This chain connects TRBV5-1 to TRBJ2-7, with 7 bases lining up with TRBD2. The junction had 8 bases not matched to a gene; V was cut back by 4 bases and J by 1 base. This CDR3 contains 15 residues. Looked up from germline, CDR1 is SGHRS and CDR2 is YFSETQ.

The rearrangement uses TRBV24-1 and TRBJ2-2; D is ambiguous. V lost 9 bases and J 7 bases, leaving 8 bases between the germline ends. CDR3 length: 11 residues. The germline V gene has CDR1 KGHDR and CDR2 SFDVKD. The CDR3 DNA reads TGTGCCACCCAAGCAGGCGGGGAGCTGTTTTTT. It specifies CATQAGGELFF.

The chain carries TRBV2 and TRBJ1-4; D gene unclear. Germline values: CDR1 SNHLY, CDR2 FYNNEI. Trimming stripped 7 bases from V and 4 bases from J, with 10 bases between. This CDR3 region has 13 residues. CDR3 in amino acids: CASKGRDNEKLFF. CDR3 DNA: TGTGCCAGCAAAGGACGGGATAATGAAAAACTGTTTTTT. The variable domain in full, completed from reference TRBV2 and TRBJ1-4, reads EPEVTQTPSHQVTQMGQEVILRCVPISNHLYFYWYRQILGQKVEFLVSFYNNEISEKSEIFDDQFSVERPDGSNFTLKIRSTKLEDSAMYFCASKGRDNEKLFFGSGTQLSVL.

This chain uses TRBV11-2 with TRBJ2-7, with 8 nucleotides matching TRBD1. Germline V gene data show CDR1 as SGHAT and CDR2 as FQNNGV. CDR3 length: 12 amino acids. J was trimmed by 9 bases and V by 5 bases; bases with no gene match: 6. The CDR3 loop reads CASSPDRVGQYF. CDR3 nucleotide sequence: TGTGCCAGCAGCCCGGACAGGGTCGGGCAGTACTTC.

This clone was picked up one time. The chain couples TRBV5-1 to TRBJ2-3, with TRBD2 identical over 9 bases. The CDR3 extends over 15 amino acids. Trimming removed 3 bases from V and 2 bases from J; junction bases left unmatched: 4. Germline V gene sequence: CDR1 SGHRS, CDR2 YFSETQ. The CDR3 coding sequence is TGCGCCAGCAGCTCAATAGCGGGAGCCACAGATACGCAGTATTTT. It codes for CASSSIAGATDTQYF.

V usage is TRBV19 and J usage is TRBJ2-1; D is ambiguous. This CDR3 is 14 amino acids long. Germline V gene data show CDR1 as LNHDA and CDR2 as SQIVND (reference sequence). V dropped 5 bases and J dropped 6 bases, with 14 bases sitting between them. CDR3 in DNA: TGTGCCAGTAGTGGTCTAAAAACGGGCAATGAGCAGTTCTTC. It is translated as CASSGLKTGNEQFF.

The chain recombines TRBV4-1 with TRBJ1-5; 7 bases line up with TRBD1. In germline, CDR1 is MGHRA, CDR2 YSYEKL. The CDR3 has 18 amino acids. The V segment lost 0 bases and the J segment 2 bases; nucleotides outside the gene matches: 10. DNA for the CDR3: TGCGCCAGCAGCCAAGATGAGGGGGCGGGTTTGGGCAATCAGCCCCAGCATTTT. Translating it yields CASSQDEGAGLGNQPQHF.

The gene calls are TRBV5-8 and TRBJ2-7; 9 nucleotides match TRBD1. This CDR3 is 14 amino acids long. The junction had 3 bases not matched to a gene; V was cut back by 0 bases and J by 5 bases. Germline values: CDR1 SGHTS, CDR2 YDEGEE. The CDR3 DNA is TGTGCCAGCAGCTTGGGGCGGACAGGGGACGAGCAGTACTTC. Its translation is CASSLGRTGDEQYF.